This TCR beta chain was captured in a study of human T cells and chemical hapten exposure (dated by TCRdb to the early 2020s). About the study as a whole: The libraries were sequenced as a pool, and the TCR yield per sample differed mostly because of small variations in library volumes within the pool. Peripheral blood TCR repertoire changes were tracked in vivo in alopecia patients during primary and secondary sensitization to the hapten diphenylcyclopropenone (DPC). For every blood RNA sample, sequencing covered both the TCR alpha and TCR beta chains. Here is what the overall study found, with its caveats: DPC sensitization did not change how many TCRs were above 1 in 1000 frequency, and no evidence was found of alterations in global repertoire structure. After repeated subsampling, the strength of the expansion versus patch-test correlation and the threshold at which it became significant changed.

Total RNA was extracted from unfractionated whole blood that had been collected in Tempus Blood RNA tubes. As TCR sequencing controls, about five healthy volunteers were used, with blood taken at day 0, 2 weeks and 6 weeks. At the junction V is shortened by 1 base and J by 4 bases, with 26 bases in between. Inclusive of the bounding cysteine and phenylalanine, the CDR3 is 20 residues long. The sequence is cut down to CDR3 DNA, 60 bases in frame from base 1. Per the germline V gene (reference sequence), LGHDT is the CDR1 and YNNKEL is the CDR2. Library construction relied on 5' RACE. Instrument on record: Illumina MiSeq. During library preparation, unique molecular identifiers were attached to individual cDNA molecules so that TCRs could be counted in a quantitative, reproducible way. The source study handled its data this way. A median of about 89,000 TCRs per sample was observed, with a range of about 23,224 to 690,600. The Decombinator software suite was used to annotate V, J and CDR3 in the TCR reads. To make PS versus PT1 abundance plots, every sample was subsampled to the same number of TCRs (28,000). Expanded TCRs were defined as absent before sensitization and observed at least eight times at the 2-week time point. TCRdb reworked the public reads: Q25 trimming with fastp, MiXCR clone assembly, productive beta chains retained. Rows matching on CDR3 protein sequence are summarized as one entry with the most common DNA and genes. TCRdb, rather than the study authors, made the V and J calls. The sample data list about 81,000 distinct CDR3 sequences, and more than 7.5% of these were observed just once. About 2.1% of the sample belongs to the ten largest clones.

This clonotype was counted ten times or more. The antigen this receptor binds is unknown. No much larger clonotype is one base removed from it; base qualities were not supplied. This receptor chain uses TRBV3-1 and TRBJ2-1, with TRBD2 tentatively as D gene (6 bases match). The receptor comes from a male donor in good health. CDR3 loop: CASSQVETLSELAVYNEQFF. The DNA sequence reads TGTGCCAGCAGCCAAGTGGAAACCCTCAGCGAACTAGCAGTATACAATGAGCAGTTCTTC.